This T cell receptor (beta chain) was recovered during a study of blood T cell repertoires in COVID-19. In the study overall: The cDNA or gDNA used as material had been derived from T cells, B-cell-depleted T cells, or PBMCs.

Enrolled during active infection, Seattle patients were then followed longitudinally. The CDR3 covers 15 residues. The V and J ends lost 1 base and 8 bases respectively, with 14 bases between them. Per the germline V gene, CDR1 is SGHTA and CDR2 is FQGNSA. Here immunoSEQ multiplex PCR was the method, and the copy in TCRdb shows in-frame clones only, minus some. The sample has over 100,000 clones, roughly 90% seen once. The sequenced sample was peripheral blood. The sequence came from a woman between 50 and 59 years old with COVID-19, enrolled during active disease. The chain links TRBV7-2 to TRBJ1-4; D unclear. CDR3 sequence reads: CASSLDARREEKLFF. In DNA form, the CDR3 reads TGTGCCAGCAGCTTAGACGCCAGGAGGGAGGAAAAACTGTTTTTT.